A single sample gave rise to the 3 T cell receptor beta chains below, sequenced in a study of CD8 T cells in Susac syndrome. Reverse transcription of roughly 0.5 to 1 ug RNA was carried out with random hexamers. TCRdb independently ran MiXCR on the immunoSEQ multiplex PCR reads; one entry per CDR3 protein. Here the sample spans more than 65,000 distinct CDR3 sequences, around 95% being singletons. Sample: CD8+ T cells from PBMCs. These receptors all stem from a human donor with Susac syndrome.

This chain uses TRBV6-2 or TRBV6-3 with TRBJ2-7; TRBD2 aligns across 8 bases. This CDR3 is built from 15 residues. V shed 2 bases and J 1 base; nucleotides not matched to a gene: 4. CDR1 is MNHEY and CDR2 is SVGEGT in the germline V gene. The CDR3 loop is CASSYRLAGSYEQYF. The CDR3 DNA is TGTGCCAGCAGTTACAGATTAGCGGGATCCTACGAGCAGTACTTC.

The J gene is TRBJ1-2, the V gene TRBV30; D may be TRBD1 (5 bases). V was shortened by 6 bases and J by 2 bases, with 7 bases between the two germline ends. Germline V gene data show CDR1 as GTSNPN and CDR2 as SVGIG (reference sequence). The CDR3 loop spans 11 amino acids. As DNA, the CDR3 is TGTGCCTGCAGGGACAACTATGGCTACACCTTC. Protein: CACRDNYGYTF.

This clonotype was counted once. CDR3 sequence: CASSPGTGVGEQYF. For the CDR3, the DNA is TGTGCCAGCAGTCCCGGGACAGGGGTTGGCGAGCAGTACTTC. V and J are TRBV3-1 and TRBJ2-7; TRBD1 aligns across 10 bases. This CDR3 has 14 amino acids. J was trimmed by 6 bases and V by 6 bases; bases with no gene match: 8. CDR1 is LGHDT and CDR2 is YNNKEL in the germline V gene (reference sequence).